This T cell receptor beta chain was sequenced for a study of CD8+ T cells in alopecia areata. The V gene's germline CDR1 is MNHEY and CDR2 SMNVEV (reference sequence). With V trimmed by 5 bases and J by 6 bases, 10 bases remained unmatched. CDR3 length: 14 residues. Extraction of RNA preceded its reverse transcription into cDNA, which served as the sequencing template. Assay used: immunoSEQ multiplex PCR; TCRdb lists only in-frame clones, some missing. This table has roughly 65,000 clones, about 44% appearing once. The rearrangement uses TRBV27 and TRBJ2-7; TRBD1 agrees at 7 bases. The material was CD8+ T cells sorted from blood, obtained at week 0. The clonotype originates from a human donor with alopecia areata. The CDR3 sequence: CASSKGTGVGEQYF. The CDR3 DNA follows: TGTGCCAGCAGTAAAGGTACAGGGGTCGGCGAGCAGTACTTC.